This T cell receptor (beta chain) was retrieved from a study of chronic HIV infection and antiretroviral therapy. This clonotype was detected only a few times. CDR3 size: 13 residues. CDR1 is GTSNPN and CDR2 is SVGIG in the germline V gene (reference sequence). V shed 5 bases and J shed 5 bases, with 13 bases lying between them. TCRdb analysed the 5' RACE reads with MiXCR anew, one entry per CDR3 protein. The sample includes 45,000 to 55,000 distinct CDR3 sequences, roughly 19% of them seen just once. Sample: peripheral blood. The sequence was obtained from an adult who had HIV and had not received antiretroviral therapy, or was an uninfected healthy control (not recorded which). The gene calls are TRBV30 and TRBJ1-5; D ambiguous. CDR3: CAWGGGKDQPQHF. For the CDR3, the DNA is TGTGCCTGGGGAGGAGGGAAAGATCAGCCCCAGCATTTT.